One sample yielded the 20 T cell receptor beta chains listed below, sequenced in a study of T cell repertoires in cytomegalovirus infection. MiXCR, run by TCRdb on the reads, gives a single entry per CDR3 protein. The sample comprises about a million distinct CDR3 sequences, about a third of which are singletons, and roughly 13% rests with the top ten. For these TCRs, the target antigens are not known. The source was cultured CD8+ T cells from PBMCs, collected from culture after CMV antigen stimulation. These receptors all stem from a human donor in good health (CMV status not recorded). Some clones in this sample may be carry-over from other donors' samples.

This clonotype appeared a few times. V and J are TRBV7-6 and TRBJ2-2; 16 positions match TRBD2. The CDR3 is made up of 18 amino acids. Germline assignment: CDR1 SGHVS and CDR2 FNYEAQ. The V and J ends lost 5 bases and 5 bases, in that order; junction bases with no gene match: 8. The CDR3, as DNA: TGTGCCAGCAGCGCCGGGACTAGCGGGGGGGCAACGACCGGGGAGCTGTTTTTT. Its translation: CASSAGTSGGATTGELFF.

The chain joins TRBV15 to TRBJ2-2; 7 nucleotides align to TRBD2. V shed 1 base and J 0 bases; nucleotides not matched to a gene: 2. Germline V gives CDR1 LNHNV, CDR2 YYDKDF (reference sequence). The CDR3 covers 16 residues. CDR3 sequence: CATSRAGGSNTGELFF. The CDR3 coding sequence is TGTGCCACCAGCAGAGCCGGGGGGTCGAACACCGGGGAGCTGTTTTTT. The full variable domain, completed using reference TRBV15 and TRBJ2-2, is DAMVIQNPRYQVTQFGKPVTLSCSQTLNHNVMYWYQQKSSQAPKLLFHYYDKDFNNEADTPDNFQSRRPNTSFCFLDIRSPGLGDTAMYLCATSRAGGSNTGELFFGEGSRLTVL.

V and J are TRBV11-2 and TRBJ2-5; possibly TRBD2 for D (6 bases). CDR3 size: 17 residues. Trimming took 4 bases from V and 0 from J, leaving 18 bases between them. Per germline, CDR1 SGHAT and CDR2 FQNNGV. CDR3 DNA: TGTGCCAGCAGCTCTCCTAATCCCCGGGGGAACCAAGAGACCCAGTACTTC. Protein: CASSSPNPRGNQETQYF.

The genes are TRBV29-1 and TRBJ1-3, with TRBD1 matching over 7 bases. In germline, CDR1 is SQVTM, CDR2 ANQGSEA. This CDR3 comprises 13 residues. Trimming took 6 bases from V and 0 from J; bases not matched to a gene: 2. Written as DNA, the CDR3 is TGCAGCGTACGGACAGGCTCTGGAAACACCATATATTTT. Its protein product is CSVRTGSGNTIYF.

This chain links TRBV19 with TRBJ2-5; TRBD1 might be the D (7 bases). Deletions cut 5 bases from V and 0 bases from J, with 22 bases between. CDR1 LNHDA and CDR2 SQIVND come from the germline V gene (reference sequence). This CDR3 region has 18 residues. The CDR3 region has the DNA TGTGCCAGTAGTCCGAAGACAGGGCTAGCGTCGTACCAAGAGACCCAGTACTTC. Its protein is CASSPKTGLASYQETQYF.

This clonotype was seen repeatedly, ten times or more. This rearrangement joins TRBV7-2 to TRBJ2-1; TRBD2 aligns across 7 bases. The V gene's germline CDR1 is SGHTA and CDR2 FQGNSA. The CDR3 is 18 amino acids. V was clipped by 5 bases and J by 0 bases; unmatched bases: 13. In DNA, the CDR3 is TGTGCCAGCAGCCCCCCGGGGGGATGGGGTGGCTCCTACAATGAGCAGTTCTTC. Translated, it gives CASSPPGGWGGSYNEQFF.

The CDR3: CASSVEASGGSEQFF. CDR3 bases: TGTGCCAGCAGCGTAGAGGCTAGCGGGGGTAGTGAGCAGTTCTTC. The chain is built from TRBV9 and TRBJ2-1; 10 bases fit TRBD2. Germline CDR1 is SGDLS and CDR2 is YYNGEE. V was pared by 0 bases and J by 9 bases, with 6 bases of the junction left unmatched. There are 15 residues in the CDR3. Looking up the rest from reference TRBV9 and TRBJ2-1 gives the full variable domain: DSGVTQTPKHLITATGQRVTLRCSPRSGDLSVYWYQQSLDQGLQFLIQYYNGEERAKGNILERFSAQQFPDLHSELNLSSLELGDSALYFCASSVEASGGSEQFFGPGTRLTVL.

On this clonotype: One end of the junction fails to match germline, which may point to a read error. The chain has TRBV6-1 and TRBJ2-5, with 8 bases aligning to TRBD1. CDR1 is MNHNS, CDR2 SASEGT, per germline. The CDR3 is made up of 13 amino acids. CDR3 residues: CASSDFIPGQEPF. CDR3 in DNA: TGTGCCAGCAGTGATTTCATCCCGGGACAGGAGCCCTTC.

V usage is TRBV5-5 and J usage is TRBJ1-1; possibly TRBD1 for D (6 bases). Trimming pared 4 bases from V and 1 base from J, leaving 14 bases between. The CDR3 has 15 residues. Germline V gene sequence: CDR1 SGHKS, CDR2 YYEKEE (reference sequence). The CDR3 spells CASSRPGTPNTEAFF. CDR3 coding DNA: TGTGCCAGCAGCCGTCCCGGGACACCGAACACTGAAGCTTTCTTT.

The chain uses TRBV6-6 and TRBJ2-5, with D perhaps TRBD1 (6 bases). V was cut by 2 bases and J by 2 bases, with 6 bases left in between. The CDR3 is 13 residues long. Looked up from germline, CDR1 is MNHNY and CDR2 is SVGAGI (reference sequence). CDR3 DNA: TGTGCCAGCAGTTACCAGGGGCAAGAGACCCAGTACTTC. Encoded protein: CASSYQGQETQYF.

This chain links TRBV19 with TRBJ1-2, with 8 nucleotides matching TRBD1. CDR1 LNHDA and CDR2 SQIVND come from the germline V gene (reference sequence). The J segment lost 4 bases and the V segment lost 0 bases, leaving 19 bases of the junction unmatched. CDR3 length: 20 amino acids. CDR3 DNA: TGTGCCAGTAGTATAGAGGGACAGGCCGATTCCGACCTTCTCGGCTATGGCTACACCTTC. The encoded protein is CASSIEGQADSDLLGYGYTF.

Concerning this clonotype itself: The junction departs from germline at one end; a sequencing error may be responsible. This chain links TRBV5-4 with TRBJ2-7; the D gene is possibly TRBD2 (6 bases). Germline V lookup: CDR1 SGHNT, CDR2 YYREEE (reference sequence). The CDR3 length is 13 residues. The CDR3 reads CANSFWGDYEQYF. CDR3 coding DNA: TGTGCCAACAGCTTTTGGGGGGACTACGAGCAGTACTTC. Looking up the rest from reference TRBV5-4 and TRBJ2-7 gives the full variable domain: ETGVTQSPTHLIKTRGQQVTLRCSSQSGHNTVSWYQQALGQGPQFIFQYYREEENGRGNFPPRFSGLQFPNYSSELNVNALELDDSALYLCANSFWGDYEQYFGPGTRLTVT.

The rearrangement uses TRBV13 and TRBJ2-2; D gene unclear. The CDR3 is made up of 14 amino acids. The V end was cut by 5 bases, the J end by 7 bases, with 14 bases between. Germline V gene data show CDR1 as PRHDT and CDR2 as FYEKMQ (reference sequence). In DNA, the CDR3 is TGTGCCAGCAGCCCGGCCCGACGGGTCGGGGAGCTGTTTTTT. This codes for CASSPARRVGELFF.

This clonotype has a handful of counts. The CDR3 bases are TGTGCCAGCAGCGACGACCGGTGGGACGAGCAGTACTTC. It translates to CASSDDRWDEQYF. This sequence joins TRBV6-6 and TRBJ2-7; unclear D gene. The length of the CDR3 is 13 residues. Germline V lookup: CDR1 MNHNY, CDR2 SVGAGI (reference sequence). Trimming removed 6 bases from V and 5 bases from J, with 14 bases in between.

The chain uses TRBV28 and TRBJ2-6; TRBD1 aligns across 7 bases. The CDR3 is 18 residues long. With 2 bases clipped from V and 4 bases from J, the junction kept 11 bases outside the gene matches. Looked up from germline, CDR1 is MDHEN and CDR2 is SYDVKM. The CDR3: CASSLLMDRFLGANVLTF. CDR3 DNA: TGTGCCAGCAGTTTACTCATGGACAGGTTTTTGGGGGCCAACGTCCTGACTTTC.

This clonotype was detected only a few times. The CDR3 DNA is TGTGCCAGCAGCGTAGAGGGACTAGGAACAGATACGCAGTATTTT. Amino acid sequence: CASSVEGLGTDTQYF. The gene calls are TRBV9 and TRBJ2-3; TRBD2 matches 8 bases. V lost 0 bases, J lost 3 bases, and 3 bases stayed unmatched. This CDR3 has 15 residues. In germline, CDR1 is SGDLS, CDR2 YYNGEE.

This clonotype was observed a few times. The rearrangement joins TRBV10-3 to TRBJ2-6; the D is unclear. Germline V lookup: CDR1 ENHRY, CDR2 SYGVKD. Between the trimmed V and J ends, which lost 9 bases and 0 bases, there was a span of 12 bases. The CDR3 has 15 residues. The CDR3 coding sequence is TGTGCCATTTTAGATGACGGCTCTGGGGCCAACGTCCTGACTTTC. Translation gives CAILDDGSGANVLTF.

This clonotype was counted between two and nine times. The chain combines TRBV5-6 with TRBJ2-7; 9 bases line up with TRBD1. V gave up 4 bases and J gave up 4 bases; unmatched junction bases: 9. CDR1 and CDR2 (germline): SGHDT, YYEEEE. This CDR3 comprises 15 residues. CDR3 DNA: TGTGCCAGCAGCATCCGGGACAGGGAAGTTTACGAGCAGTACGTC. Amino acid sequence: CASSIRDREVYEQYV.

This clonotype was seen more than once but under ten times. The V gene is TRBV19, the J gene TRBJ2-7; D not resolved. The CDR3 loop spans 13 amino acids. V was shortened by 5 bases and J by 1 base, with 9 bases between the two germline ends. Germline lookup yields CDR1 LNHDA and CDR2 SQIVND (reference sequence). The CDR3 nucleotides are TGTGCCAGTAGTTTGGACCTGTCCTACGAGCAGTACGTC. As protein: CASSLDLSYEQYV.

In DNA, the CDR3 is TGTGCCAGCAGCTCAGGGGGGTCCTCAAGGAACATTCAGTACTTC. Its protein is CASSSGGSSRNIQYF. This chain uses TRBV7-9 with TRBJ2-4; possibly TRBD1 for D (7 bases). CDR1 SEHNR and CDR2 FQNEAQ come from the germline V gene (reference sequence). This CDR3 is 15 amino acids long. Trimming took 4 bases from V and 7 from J, leaving 17 bases between them. Full variable domain (outside the CDR3, taken from reference TRBV7-9 and TRBJ2-4): DTGVSQNPRHKITKRGQNVTFRCDPISEHNRLYWYRQTLGQGPEFLTYFQNEAQLEKSRLLSDRFSAERPKGSFSTLEIQRTEQGDSAMYLCASSSGGSSRNIQYFGAGTRLSVL.